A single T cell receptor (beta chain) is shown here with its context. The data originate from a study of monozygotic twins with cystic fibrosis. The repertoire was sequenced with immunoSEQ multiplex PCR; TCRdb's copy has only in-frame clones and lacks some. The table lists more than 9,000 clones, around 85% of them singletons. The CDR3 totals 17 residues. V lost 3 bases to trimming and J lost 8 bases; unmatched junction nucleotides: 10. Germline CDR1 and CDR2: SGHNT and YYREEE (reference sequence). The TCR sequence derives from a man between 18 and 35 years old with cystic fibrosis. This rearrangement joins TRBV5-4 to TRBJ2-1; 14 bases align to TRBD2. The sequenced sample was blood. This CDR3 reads CASSSARLAGGIYEQFF. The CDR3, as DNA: TGTGCCAGCAGCTCCGCGCGACTAGCGGGAGGGATATATGAGCAGTTCTTC.